The next 7 T cell receptor beta chains were all read from a single sample in a study of siplizumab effects on memory and regulatory T cells. Sequencing was performed with immunoSEQ multiplex PCR; in TCRdb, only in-frame clones are kept and a portion is missing. Altogether tens of thousands of clones are present, approximately 84% being singletons, with the ten largest covering 0.35%. Specimen: naive CD8+ T cells sorted from blood. These receptors were taken from a human donor in good health.

CDR3: CASSNRDRGLGANVLTF. The CDR3 region has the DNA TGTGCCAGCAGCAACCGGGACAGGGGACTTGGGGCCAACGTCCTGACTTTC. The rearrangement links TRBV7-9 to TRBJ2-6, with 10 nucleotides matching TRBD1. This CDR3 is built from 17 residues. Germline V gene lookup returns CDR1 SEHNR and CDR2 FQNEAQ (reference sequence). The junction had 7 bases not matched to a gene; V was cut back by 5 bases and J by 3 bases.

J is TRBJ2-1 and V is TRBV6-5; the D gene is possibly TRBD1 (5 bases). Trimming removed 0 bases at V and 7 bases at J, with 10 bases between. This CDR3 is 14 amino acids long. The V gene's germline CDR1 is MNHEY and CDR2 SVGAGI. DNA for the CDR3: TGTGCCAGCAGTTACTCGAGGCAGGGAAATGAGCAGTTCTTC. It yields the protein CASSYSRQGNEQFF.

V is TRBV5-4 and J is TRBJ2-5; D might be TRBD1 or TRBD2, each matching 7 bases. This CDR3 has 15 residues. The germline gives CDR1 SGHNT, CDR2 YYREEE (reference sequence). Trimming stripped 4 bases from V and 5 bases from J, with 18 bases between. The CDR3 loop reads CASSEPQGEGETQYF. Written as DNA, the CDR3 is TGTGCCAGCAGCGAGCCCCAGGGGGAGGGTGAGACCCAGTACTTC.

V usage is TRBV5-4 and J usage is TRBJ2-3; no firm D call. The CDR3 extends over 12 amino acids. The V end lost 3 bases, the J end lost 4 bases, and 6 bases lay between the germline ends. Germline values: CDR1 SGHNT, CDR2 YYREEE (reference sequence). CDR3 sequence (DNA): TGTGCCAGCAGCTGGGGTTCAGATACGCAGTATTTT. Its translation: CASSWGSDTQYF.

This clone was recorded a few times. The CDR3 nucleotides are TGTGCCAGCAGCTTGTTAAGGAGCAATCAGCCCCAGCATTTT. This gives the protein CASSLLRSNQPQHF. This rearrangement joins TRBV5-6 to TRBJ1-5; D uncertain. The V and J ends lost 1 base and 1 base respectively, with 6 bases between them. The CDR3 consists of 14 residues. Germline loops: CDR1 SGHDT, CDR2 YYEEEE.

The chain joins TRBV6-5 to TRBJ1-2; TRBD1 matches at 11 bases. The V gene's germline CDR1 is MNHEY and CDR2 SVGAGI. The CDR3 sequence is 15 residues long. V lost 2 bases to trimming and J lost 8 bases; unmatched junction nucleotides: 7. CDR3 amino acids: CASSYADRGLYGYTF. DNA for the CDR3: TGTGCCAGCAGTTACGCGGACAGGGGGCTTTACGGCTACACCTTC.

The chain links TRBV18 to TRBJ2-7, with D possibly being TRBD2 (6 bases). V was clipped by 3 bases and J by 7 bases, with 16 bases between them. The CDR3 is 14 amino acids. The germline CDR1 and CDR2 sequences are KGHSH and LQKENI. The CDR3, as DNA: TGTGCCAGCTCACCGGGGGACTTCCCCCCGGAGCAGTACTTC. Protein product: CASSPGDFPPEQYF.